These 24 T cell receptor beta chains originate from one sample sequenced in a study of shared clonotypes between healthy human individuals. The protocol was immunoSEQ multiplex PCR, while the TCRdb copy is restricted to in-frame clones and leaves out a portion. In the table there are 550,000 to 850,000 clones, under 80% of which are singletons. Specimen: memory CD4+ T cells sorted from blood. Subset defined: CD45RA-negative fraction. The receptor source for this set is a woman under 40 in good health.

This chain joins TRBV11-2 and TRBJ2-2; D might be TRBD1 or TRBD2, each matching 5 bases. Germline V gives CDR1 SGHAT, CDR2 FQNNGV. This CDR3 region has 14 residues. V shed 4 bases and J shed 5 bases, with 11 bases lying between them. CDR3 in amino acids: CASSSGPSTGELFF. DNA of the CDR3: TGTGCCAGCAGCTCGGGACCATCTACCGGGGAGCTGTTTTTT.

The chain links TRBV19 to TRBJ1-2; 10 bases align to TRBD1. J was trimmed by 7 bases and V by 7 bases; bases with no gene match: 6. The CDR3 is 13 amino acids. The germline V gene encodes CDR1 LNHDA and CDR2 SQIVND (reference sequence). CDR3 bases: TGTGCCAGTATCGGACAGGGGGTAGTTGGCTACACCTTC. It yields the protein CASIGQGVVGYTF.

This clone was picked up many times. J is TRBJ2-3 and V is TRBV25-1; 9 nucleotides align to TRBD2. CDR1 and CDR2 from the germline V gene are MGHDK and SYGVNS. V was pared by 6 bases and J by 3 bases, with 13 bases of the junction left unmatched. The CDR3 runs 17 residues. CDR3 nucleotides: TGTGCCAGCAGGGTCCTAGCGGGATTCGGGGGTACAGATACGCAGTATTTT. Amino acid sequence: CASRVLAGFGGTDTQYF. The entire variable domain, with the rest obtained from reference TRBV25-1 and TRBJ2-3, is as follows: EADIYQTPRYLVIGTGKKITLECSQTMGHDKMYWYQQDPGMELHLIHYSYGVNSTEKGDLSSESTVSRIRTEHFPLTLESARPSHTSQYLCASRVLAGFGGTDTQYFGPGTRLTVL.

This rearrangement joins TRBV11-3 to TRBJ2-3; 9 bases align to TRBD2. V was pared by 1 base and J by 2 bases, with 4 bases of the junction left unmatched. The CDR3 has 16 residues. Germline CDR1 SGHNT, CDR2 YENEEA. The CDR3 region is CASSLGLAEYTDTQYF. The CDR3, as DNA: TGTGCCAGCAGCTTAGGACTAGCGGAATACACAGATACGCAGTATTTT. Full variable domain (rest looked up from reference TRBV11-3 and TRBJ2-3): EAGVVQSPRYKIIEKKQPVAFWCNPISGHNTLYWYLQNLGQGPELLIRYENEEAVDDSQLPKDRFSAERLKGVDSTLKIQPAELGDSAVYLCASSLGLAEYTDTQYFGPGTRLTVL.

The chain links TRBV7-3 to TRBJ2-1; 13 bases are shared with TRBD2. V lost 7 bases to trimming and J lost 9 bases; unmatched junction nucleotides: 12. This CDR3 region has 16 residues. Germline CDR1 reads SGHTA; CDR2 reads FQGTGA. CDR3 DNA sequence: TGTGCCAGCACCCTATCCGGGACTAGCGGGATCGGTGAGCAGTTCTTC. Residues: CASTLSGTSGIGEQFF.

A remark on this clone: A much bigger clone sits one base away, suggesting this may be a read error. The CDR3 DNA reads as TGTGCCAGCAGCCATGGACAGAACACTGAAGCTTTCTTT. It is translated as CASSHGQNTEAFF. The genes are TRBV5-4 and TRBJ1-1; D is possibly TRBD1 (5 bases). This CDR3 is 13 amino acids long. Between the trimmed V and J ends, which lost 4 bases and 1 base, there was a span of 8 bases. Germline CDR1 reads SGHNT; CDR2 reads YYREEE (reference sequence).

In its sample, this clone was seen many times. The chain has TRBV18 and TRBJ1-2; 7 positions match TRBD1. Germline CDR1 reads KGHSH; CDR2 reads LQKENI. The length of the CDR3 is 14 residues. V lost 5 bases and J lost 8; bases outside the gene matches: 11. The CDR3 DNA reads as TGTGCCAGCTCAACCCTGACAGGGTTAGAAGGCTACACCTTC. Amino acid sequence: CASSTLTGLEGYTF. The full variable domain, completed using reference TRBV18 and TRBJ1-2, is NAGVMQNPRHLVRRRGQEARLRCSPMKGHSHVYWYRQLPEEGLKFMVYLQKENIIDESGMPKERFSAEFPKEGPSILRIQQVVRGDSAAYFCASSTLTGLEGYTFGSGTRLTVV.

V is TRBV6-6 and J is TRBJ1-2; 8 nucleotides align to TRBD1. Germline-derived CDR1 and CDR2 are MNHNY and SVGAGI (reference sequence). The trim removed 3 bases at V and 2 bases at J, leaving 5 bases unmatched. This CDR3 is built from 15 residues. CDR3 in amino acids: CASSYPPGGNYGYTF. The CDR3 DNA reads as TGTGCCAGCAGTTATCCTCCAGGGGGCAACTATGGCTACACCTTC.

Regarding this clone: Other DNA sequences within the sample encode an identical CDR3. The chain uses TRBV28 and TRBJ1-5; a possible D gene is TRBD1 (5 bases). Germline assignment: CDR1 MDHEN and CDR2 SYDVKM. This CDR3 is 15 amino acids long. V lost 3 bases to trimming and J lost 2 bases, with 11 bases between them. CDR3 nucleotides: TGTGCCAGCAGTTTGGGCCAGGGAGGCAATCAGCCCCAGCATTTT. As protein: CASSLGQGGNQPQHF.

The V gene is TRBV28, the J gene TRBJ1-5; TRBD1 matches at 10 bases. This CDR3 contains 15 residues. V was pared by 6 bases and J by 5 bases, with 7 bases of the junction left unmatched. From germline, CDR1 is MDHEN and CDR2 SYDVKM. CDR3 loop: CASRSRQGAYQPQHF. As DNA, the CDR3 is TGTGCCAGCAGATCCCGACAGGGGGCTTATCAGCCCCAGCATTTT.

With regard to this clone: This may be a read error, as it is one base from a much larger clone. This specimen includes other DNA sequences encoding the same CDR3. V usage is TRBV7-9 and J usage is TRBJ2-7; 7 bases line up with TRBD1. The CDR3 has 12 amino acids. V lost 4 bases to trimming and J lost 4 bases; unmatched junction nucleotides: 1. Germline-derived CDR1 and CDR2 are SEHNR and FQNEAQ (reference sequence). The CDR3: CASSWDRYEQYF. For the CDR3, the DNA is TGTGCCAGCAGCTGGGACAGATACGAGCAGTACTTC.

The rearrangement uses TRBV19 and TRBJ2-1; 8 bases agree with TRBD2. V dropped 5 bases and J dropped 7; count of bases not matched to a gene: 10. This CDR3 is built from 15 residues. Germline CDR1 and CDR2: LNHDA and SQIVND (reference sequence). The CDR3 DNA follows: TGTGCCAGTAGTGCCCCCAGCGGGAGTCTGAATGAGCAGTTCTTC. Translated: CASSAPSGSLNEQFF.

This clone occurred once. The chain is built from TRBV15 and TRBJ1-5; 7 bases match TRBD1. Per germline, CDR1 LNHNV and CDR2 YYDKDF (reference sequence). This CDR3 comprises 13 residues. J was trimmed by 5 bases and V by 4 bases; bases with no gene match: 2. CDR3 region: CATSIDRDQPQHF. DNA for the CDR3: TGTGCCACCAGCATTGACAGGGATCAGCCCCAGCATTTT.

This clone turned up a few times. The genes are TRBV28 and TRBJ1-3, with TRBD1 identical over 10 bases. With V trimmed by 6 bases and J by 1 base, 12 bases remained unmatched. The germline V gene encodes CDR1 MDHEN and CDR2 SYDVKM. The CDR3 covers 18 residues. CDR3 sequence (DNA): TGTGCCAGCAGGGGGACTTTAGGGACAGGGGCGTCTGGAAACACCATATATTTT. Its translation: CASRGTLGTGASGNTIYF. Combining the CDR3 with reference TRBV28 and TRBJ1-3 gives the whole variable domain DVKVTQSSRYLVKRTGEKVFLECVQDMDHENMFWYRQDPGLGLRLIYFSYDVKMKEKGDIPEGYSVSREKKERFSLILESASTNQTSMYLCASRGTLGTGASGNTIYFGEGSWLTVV.

The chain carries TRBV6-1 and TRBJ2-3; D possibly corresponds to TRBD1 (6 bases). This CDR3 contains 15 residues. The V gene's germline CDR1 is MNHNS and CDR2 SASEGT. The V and J ends lost 4 bases and 1 base respectively, with 12 bases between them. CDR3 loop: CASSGLDRRTDTQYF. The CDR3 bases are TGTGCCAGCAGTGGCCTGGACAGACGCACAGATACGCAGTATTTT.

The chain joins TRBV25-1 to TRBJ1-1; tentative D call: TRBD1 (6 bases). CDR1 and CDR2 from the germline V gene are MGHDK and SYGVNS. This CDR3 region has 16 residues. V was pared by 6 bases and J by 0 bases, with 17 bases between. CDR3 sequence: CASRATLGQMNTEAFF. The CDR3 region has the DNA TGTGCCAGCAGGGCCACCTTAGGACAGATGAACACTGAAGCTTTCTTT.

The V call is TRBV5-1, the J call TRBJ2-5, with a tentative D call TRBD2 (5 bases). The V gene's germline CDR1 is SGHRS and CDR2 YFSETQ. Trimming cost V 0 bases and J 7 bases, with 13 bases left between them. This CDR3 region has 14 residues. The CDR3 DNA sequence: TGCGCCAGCAGCTTGGAGGTCGGGGTAGGGACCCAGTACTTC. This translates into CASSLEVGVGTQYF.

The V call is TRBV28, the J call TRBJ1-1; the D is unclear. Trimming cost V 0 bases and J 5 bases, with 16 bases left between them. The V gene's germline CDR1 is MDHEN and CDR2 SYDVKM. This CDR3 spans 16 amino acids. The chain's CDR3 is CASSLWTSLWRTEAFF. CDR3 nucleotides: TGTGCCAGCAGTTTATGGACCTCTCTATGGAGGACTGAAGCTTTCTTT.

The chain employs TRBV25-1 and TRBJ1-1, with a tentative D call TRBD1 (6 bases). The CDR3 totals 14 residues. Germline V gives CDR1 MGHDK, CDR2 SYGVNS. V was clipped by 4 bases and J by 3 bases, with 12 bases between them. The CDR3 bases are TGTGCCAGCAGTGGAGTGACAGGTTACACTGAAGCTTTCTTT. It translates to CASSGVTGYTEAFF.

Note on this clone: This may come from a read error, since a much larger clone is one base off. The rearrangement uses TRBV28 and TRBJ2-2; a weak D match, TRBD2 (6 bases). V dropped 6 bases and J dropped 0 bases, with 8 bases sitting between them. The CDR3 is made up of 14 amino acids. Germline V CDR1 and CDR2: MDHEN, SYDVKM. The CDR3 nucleotides are TGTGCCAGCAGCCCGGGGGCGAACACCGGGGAGCTGTTTTTT. Protein product: CASSPGANTGELFF.

As for this clone: At the DNA level, this CDR3 is encoded by other sequences in the same sample as well. The chain joins TRBV5-1 to TRBJ2-2; D gene uncertain. The CDR3 has 13 amino acids. The germline CDR1 and CDR2 sequences are SGHRS and YFSETQ. With 0 bases removed from V and 5 bases from J, the gap between germline ends came to 5 bases. CDR3 in amino acids: CASSLARTGELFF. The CDR3 DNA is TGCGCCAGCAGCTTGGCCAGAACCGGGGAGCTGTTTTTT.

The chain couples TRBV6-5 to TRBJ1-5; D may be TRBD1 (5 bases). The CDR3 extends over 15 amino acids. V was cut by 2 bases and J by 6 bases, with 14 bases left in between. Germline assignment: CDR1 MNHEY and CDR2 SVGAGI. CDR3 region: CASSYGGGPGQPQHF. CDR3 DNA: TGTGCCAGCAGTTACGGGGGAGGTCCGGGTCAGCCCCAGCATTTT.

V usage is TRBV5-4 and J usage is TRBJ2-7; tentatively, D is TRBD1 (6 bases). The length of the CDR3 is 13 residues. Germline V gene data show CDR1 as SGHNT and CDR2 as YYREEE (reference sequence). Trimming removed 2 bases from V and 4 bases from J, with 10 bases in between. The CDR3 is CASSFAGDYEQYF. Here the CDR3 DNA reads TGTGCCAGCAGCTTTGCAGGGGATTACGAGCAGTACTTC.

This clone was detected once. A far bigger clonotype differs at one base, so this is likely a read error. The chain recombines TRBV14 with TRBJ2-1; D is unclear. The CDR3 is made up of 16 amino acids. Germline assignment: CDR1 SGHDN and CDR2 FVKESK. CDR3 coding DNA: TGTGCCAGCAGCCCATCGTGGTTGAGATCCTACAATGAGCAGCTCTTC. Translated: CASSPSWLRSYNEQLF.